Detailed here is one T cell receptor (beta chain). Regarding treatment: 15 to 20 received Ad26.COV2.S at low or high dose, single or two shots; about 5 received placebo; per-sample allocation not given. Following the first vaccine or placebo injection, samples were taken on day 63. This sample was included in a study of Ad26.COV2.S vaccination and SARS-CoV-2 variants. Whole-study context: Enrolled in COV1001, the donor was in the Ad26.COV2.S trial arm, which received the vaccine.

Profiling relied on immunoSEQ multiplex PCR, and the TCRdb table lists in-frame clones only, not all of them. The sample has about 390,000 clones, about 88% seen once. The origin of this receptor is a person aged 18-65 years who received the Ad26.COV2.S COVID-19 vaccine or a placebo. Specimen: peripheral blood, collected in a trial of Ad26.COV2.S vaccine versus placebo.

The CDR3 here is CASSQGQGAYEQYF. The CDR3 DNA is TGTGCCAGCAGCCAGGGACAGGGGGCTTACGAGCAGTACTTC. V is TRBV14 and J is TRBJ2-7; 12 bases agree with TRBD1. The CDR3 loop spans 14 amino acids. Germline trimming cut 3 bases from V and 4 bases from J; bases unmatched to any gene: 1. Looked up from germline, CDR1 is SGHDN and CDR2 is FVKESK.